This T cell receptor (beta chain) came from a study of OX40 agonist ivuxolimab in advanced cancers. Study information: While on treatment, patients had intravenous ivuxolimab at 0.01 to 10 mg/kg every 2 weeks. Overall study findings and caveats: More expanded clones were seen, on average, in CD8+ T cells than in CD4+.

The method was immunoSEQ multiplex PCR; TCRdb's version includes in-frame clones alone and lacks a portion of them. The table includes over 80,000 clones, more than 80% detected once. This clone was seen only once. Its antigen remains unidentified. This clonotype originated in an adult with an advanced solid tumor such as melanoma, head and neck, liver or kidney cancer. The source material was CD4+ or CD8+ T cells sorted from blood, sampled in a trial of the OX40 agonist ivuxolimab.

CDR3 protein: CASSPTFGGGTDTQYF. The DNA of the CDR3 is TGTGCCAGCAGCCCGACTTTCGGGGGGGGGACAGATACGCAGTATTTT. J is TRBJ2-3 and V is TRBV4-2, with 8 bases that match TRBD2. Trimming at V came to 4 bases and at J to 3 bases, leaving 9 bases not matched to a gene. Germline CDR1 LGHNA, CDR2 YNFKEQ. This CDR3 is 16 amino acids long.